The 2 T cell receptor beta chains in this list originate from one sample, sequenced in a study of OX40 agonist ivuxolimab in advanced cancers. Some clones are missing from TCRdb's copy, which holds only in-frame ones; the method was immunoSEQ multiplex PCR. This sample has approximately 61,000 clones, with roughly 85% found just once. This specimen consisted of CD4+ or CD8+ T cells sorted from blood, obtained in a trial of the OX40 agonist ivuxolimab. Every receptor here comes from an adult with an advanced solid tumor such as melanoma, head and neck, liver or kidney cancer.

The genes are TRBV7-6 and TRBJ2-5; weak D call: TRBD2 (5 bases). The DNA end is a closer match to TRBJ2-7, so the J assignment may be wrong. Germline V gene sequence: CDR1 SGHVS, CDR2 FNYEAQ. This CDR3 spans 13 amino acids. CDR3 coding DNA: TGTGCCAGCAGCCTACGGGGTGGCTACGAGCAGTACTTC. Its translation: CASSLRGGYEQYF.

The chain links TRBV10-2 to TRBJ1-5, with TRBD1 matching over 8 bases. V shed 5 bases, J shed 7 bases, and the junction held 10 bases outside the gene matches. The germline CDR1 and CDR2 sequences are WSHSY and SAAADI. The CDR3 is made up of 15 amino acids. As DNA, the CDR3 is TGCGCCAGCAGTCCTGGACAGGGAGCAGGGCAGCCCCAGCATTTT. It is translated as CASSPGQGAGQPQHF.